Listed here are 26 T cell receptor beta chains from one sample, sequenced in a study of blood T cell repertoires in COVID-19. Only in-frame clones appear in the TCRdb table, and some are missing; sequencing was by immunoSEQ multiplex PCR. The sample contains around 30,000 clones, around 87% of which appear only once. Sample: peripheral blood. The receptors shown here come from a man between 60 and 75 years old with active COVID-19.

V usage is TRBV27 and J usage is TRBJ2-1, with TRBD2 as a possible D gene (5 bases). V lost 3 bases and J lost 6, with 9 bases in between. Germline V CDR1 and CDR2: MNHEY, SMNVEV (reference sequence). The CDR3 spans 13 residues. CDR3 coding DNA: TGTGCCAGCAGTTTTCGCCTAGCCAATGAGCAGTTCTTC. Residues: CASSFRLANEQFF.

The genes are TRBV9 and TRBJ1-4, with D maybe TRBD1 (5 bases). CDR3 length: 16 amino acids. The germline CDR1 and CDR2 sequences are SGDLS and YYNGEE. V was shortened by 3 bases and J by 0 bases, with 12 bases between the two germline ends. CDR3 region: CASSEATGATNEKLFF. The CDR3 nucleotides read TGTGCCAGCAGCGAAGCAACAGGTGCAACTAATGAAAAACTGTTTTTT.

This chain's CDR3 is CASRQGSNQPQHF. DNA of the CDR3: TGTGCCAGCAGGCAGGGGAGCAATCAGCCCCAGCATTTT. This sequence joins TRBV27 and TRBJ1-5; D is possibly TRBD1 (6 bases). The CDR3 is 13 amino acids. Trimming removed 6 bases from V and 1 base from J, with 7 bases in between. Germline assignment: CDR1 MNHEY and CDR2 SMNVEV (reference sequence).

Sample share makes this clone medium-sized (0.01 to 0.1%). The rearrangement uses TRBV5-1 and TRBJ2-7; TRBD2 matches 10 bases. The CDR3 covers 14 residues. J lost 2 bases, V lost 8 bases, and 7 bases had no gene match. Germline CDR1 SGHRS, CDR2 YFSETQ. CDR3 amino acids: CASSSGGDTYEQYF. CDR3 nucleotides: TGCGCCAGTTCTAGCGGGGGCGATACCTACGAGCAGTACTTC.

The chain has TRBV5-1 and TRBJ2-3, with unresolved D. Germline-derived CDR1 and CDR2 are SGHRS and YFSETQ. There are 12 residues in the CDR3. Trimming cost V 4 bases and J 4 bases, with 7 bases left between them. CDR3 sequence (DNA): TGCGCCAGCAGCGAACCAGCAGATACGCAGTATTTT. This codes for CASSEPADTQYF.

The chain carries TRBV7-9 and TRBJ2-3; TRBD2 matches at 9 bases. The germline V gene has CDR1 SEHNR and CDR2 FQNEAQ (reference sequence). Losses at the gene ends were 3 bases for V and 6 bases for J; bases not matched to a gene: 7. There are 15 residues in the CDR3. The CDR3 here is CASSLLRGGPDTQYF. In DNA form, the CDR3 reads TGTGCCAGCAGCTTGCTGCGGGGGGGCCCCGATACGCAGTATTTT.

The rearrangement uses TRBV2 and TRBJ2-7; maybe TRBD2 (6 bases). Trimming removed 6 bases at V and 2 bases at J, with 14 bases between. The germline V gene encodes CDR1 SNHLY and CDR2 FYNNEI. The CDR3 totals 14 residues. CDR3 sequence reads: CASSRRVGAYEQYF. CDR3 DNA sequence: TGTGCCAGCAGCCGGAGGGTCGGGGCCTACGAGCAGTACTTC.

This clone has just one count. The chain uses TRBV6-2 or TRBV6-3 and TRBJ2-6; TRBD1 is a possible D gene (5 bases). The CDR3 has 16 amino acids. V was shortened by 5 bases and J by 0 bases, with 11 bases between the two germline ends. CDR1 and CDR2 (germline): MNHEY, SVGEGT. This chain's CDR3 is CASSTQGDSGANVLTF. Written as DNA, the CDR3 is TGTGCCAGCAGTACCCAGGGTGACTCTGGGGCCAACGTCCTGACTTTC.

This clone was seen only once. The chain has TRBV9 and TRBJ2-7; possible D gene TRBD2, 6 bases. Germline V lookup: CDR1 SGDLS, CDR2 YYNGEE. The CDR3 length is 14 residues. V was pared by 4 bases and J by 7 bases, with 18 bases between. The CDR3 DNA reads TGTGCCAGCAGCCCCGGGAGCGGCCGGTGGGAGCAGTACTTC. Its translation is CASSPGSGRWEQYF.

The chain employs TRBV6-6 and TRBJ1-1; D uncertain. The CDR3 has 15 amino acids. CDR1 is MNHNY, CDR2 SVGAGI, per germline (reference sequence). With 0 bases removed from V and 1 base from J, the gap between germline ends came to 9 bases. Here the CDR3 DNA reads TGTGCCAGCAGTTACTCGGCTGTGCAGAACACTGAAGCTTTCTTT. Its protein is CASSYSAVQNTEAFF.

This chain connects TRBV7-9 to TRBJ2-5; D is perhaps TRBD2 (5 bases). V lost 3 bases and J 4 bases, leaving 12 bases between the germline ends. Germline assignment: CDR1 SEHNR and CDR2 FQNEAQ (reference sequence). This CDR3 has 14 residues. The CDR3 is CASSLDVGGETQYF. The CDR3 coding sequence is TGTGCCAGCAGCTTGGACGTTGGAGGAGAGACCCAGTACTTC.

V usage is TRBV9 and J usage is TRBJ2-3; 8 bases are a match to TRBD1. CDR1 and CDR2 (germline): SGDLS, YYNGEE. Germline trimming cut 4 bases from V and 4 bases from J; bases unmatched to any gene: 11. The CDR3 spans 16 residues. CDR3: CASSLTPGQAPDTQYF. CDR3 coding DNA: TGTGCCAGCAGCCTTACTCCGGGACAGGCCCCAGATACGCAGTATTTT.

The chain carries TRBV3-1 (or the pseudogene TRBV3-2) and TRBJ2-7, with 7 bases matching TRBD2. The CDR3 has 15 amino acids. The germline CDR1 and CDR2 sequences are LGHDT and YNNKEL (reference sequence). V dropped 4 bases and J dropped 3; count of bases not matched to a gene: 9. In DNA, the CDR3 is TGTGCCAGCAGCCTCCGGCCTAGCGGAATCTACGAGCAGTACTTC. It is translated as CASSLRPSGIYEQYF.

The genes are TRBV19 and TRBJ1-2, with 12 nucleotides matching TRBD1. V was clipped by 4 bases and J by 4 bases; unmatched bases: 4. Germline CDR1 is LNHDA and CDR2 is SQIVND (reference sequence). CDR3 length equals 15 residues. CDR3 region: CASSTGTGGRYGYTF. The CDR3 DNA sequence: TGTGCCAGTAGTACTGGGACAGGGGGCCGCTATGGCTACACCTTC.

V and J are TRBV3-1 (or the pseudogene TRBV3-2) and TRBJ1-3; maybe TRBD1 (5 bases). There are 15 residues in the CDR3. V was clipped by 0 bases and J by 8 bases, with 14 bases between them. Per the germline V gene, CDR1 is LGHDT and CDR2 is YNNKEL (reference sequence). As DNA, the CDR3 is TGTGCCAGCAGCCAAGAGGTTGGGCCGGGGGACACCATATATTTT. Translation gives CASSQEVGPGDTIYF.

The rearrangement uses TRBV11-1 and TRBJ2-7; D might be TRBD2 (7 bases). The CDR3 consists of 15 residues. Trimming removed 2 bases from V and 6 bases from J, with 17 bases in between. Per the germline V gene, CDR1 is SGHAT and CDR2 is FQDESV (reference sequence). The CDR3 DNA reads TGTGCCAGCAGCTTATTCCGGACTAGAGGGGGCGAGCAGTACTTC. As protein: CASSLFRTRGGEQYF.

V is TRBV7-2 and J is TRBJ2-7; 10 bases agree with TRBD2. CDR3 length: 16 residues. Per the germline V gene, CDR1 is SGHTA and CDR2 is FQGNSA. V was pared by 4 bases and J by 7 bases, with 13 bases of the junction left unmatched. The CDR3 reads CASSYASGGLTREQYF. As DNA, the CDR3 is TGTGCCAGCAGCTACGCTAGCGGGGGCCTTACGAGGGAGCAGTACTTC.

The V call is TRBV19, the J call TRBJ1-2; TRBD1 agrees at 12 bases. The germline V gene has CDR1 LNHDA and CDR2 SQIVND (reference sequence). This CDR3 spans 15 amino acids. V gave up 6 bases and J gave up 2 bases; unmatched junction bases: 4. The CDR3 DNA reads TGTGCCAGTAGGCCCGGGACAGGGGGCAACTATGGCTACACCTTC. It encodes CASRPGTGGNYGYTF.

This chain's CDR3 is CASSQGAGASTEAFF. Here the CDR3 DNA reads TGTGCCAGCAGCCAAGGCGCGGGGGCGAGCACTGAAGCTTTCTTT. The J gene is TRBJ1-1, the V gene TRBV4-2; D is perhaps TRBD1 (6 bases). V lost 1 base and J 4 bases, leaving 13 bases between the germline ends. The germline V gene encodes CDR1 LGHNA and CDR2 YNFKEQ. This CDR3 is built from 15 residues.

The chain employs TRBV5-1 and TRBJ2-2; TRBD2 might be the D (5 bases). V lost 1 base and J 12 bases, leaving 13 bases between the germline ends. Germline V gene lookup returns CDR1 SGHRS and CDR2 YFSETQ. There are 13 residues in the CDR3. The CDR3 sequence: CASSLIREDQLFF. The CDR3 nucleotides are TGCGCCAGCAGCTTGATCCGGGAAGATCAGCTGTTTTTT.

The gene calls are TRBV4-3 and TRBJ2-3, with 9 nucleotides matching TRBD2. V lost 1 base and J lost 2; bases outside the gene matches: 10. The CDR3 is 18 amino acids. Germline loops: CDR1 LGHNA, CDR2 YSLEER. In DNA, the CDR3 is TGCGCCAGCAGCCAAGGACCGGGACTAGCTTCACCCACAGATACGCAGTATTTT. As protein: CASSQGPGLASPTDTQYF.

The CDR3 DNA follows: TGTGCCAGCAGTCCAGGGACAGGGAACACTGAAGCTTTCTTT. This gives the protein CASSPGTGNTEAFF. The J gene is TRBJ1-1, the V gene TRBV6-5, with 8 positions matching TRBD1. There are 14 residues in the CDR3. V trimming: 5 bases; J trimming: 1 base; junction bases outside the gene matches: 3. Per germline, CDR1 MNHEY and CDR2 SVGAGI.

This chain connects TRBV4-3 to TRBJ1-5, with 11 positions matching TRBD1. The germline gives CDR1 LGHNA, CDR2 YSLEER. This CDR3 has 17 amino acids. V was clipped by 4 bases and J by 1 base; unmatched bases: 6. The CDR3 DNA follows: TGCGCCAGCAGCCCGGGGACAGGGGGAGGCAGCAATCAGCCCCAGCATTTT. Translating gives CASSPGTGGGSNQPQHF.

This chain uses TRBV15 with TRBJ1-1; D is perhaps TRBD1 (5 bases). V dropped 4 bases and J dropped 3 bases, with 18 bases sitting between them. Germline CDR1 is LNHNV and CDR2 is YYDKDF (reference sequence). CDR3 length equals 16 residues. The CDR3 loop is CATSTRVGLRDTEAFF. CDR3 DNA sequence: TGTGCCACCAGCACCAGAGTGGGACTAAGGGACACTGAAGCTTTCTTT.

The chain carries TRBV6-2 or TRBV6-3 and TRBJ2-7; TRBD1 matches 7 bases. Germline V gene data show CDR1 as MNHEY and CDR2 as SVGEGT. The CDR3 covers 15 residues. J gave up 4 bases and V 5 bases, and 11 bases lay outside the gene matches. This CDR3 is CASSNDRAGSYEQYF. The CDR3 DNA reads TGTGCCAGCAGTAACGACAGGGCGGGTTCGTACGAGCAGTACTTC.

V and J are TRBV6-6 and TRBJ1-4, with 7 bases identical to TRBD1. CDR1 is MNHNY and CDR2 is SVGAGI in the germline V gene (reference sequence). The trim removed 5 bases at V and 7 bases at J, leaving 7 bases unmatched. CDR3 length: 14 residues. Here the CDR3 DNA reads TGTGCCAGCAGTACAGGGGCTCACCGTGAAAAACTGTTTTTT. As protein: CASSTGAHREKLFF.